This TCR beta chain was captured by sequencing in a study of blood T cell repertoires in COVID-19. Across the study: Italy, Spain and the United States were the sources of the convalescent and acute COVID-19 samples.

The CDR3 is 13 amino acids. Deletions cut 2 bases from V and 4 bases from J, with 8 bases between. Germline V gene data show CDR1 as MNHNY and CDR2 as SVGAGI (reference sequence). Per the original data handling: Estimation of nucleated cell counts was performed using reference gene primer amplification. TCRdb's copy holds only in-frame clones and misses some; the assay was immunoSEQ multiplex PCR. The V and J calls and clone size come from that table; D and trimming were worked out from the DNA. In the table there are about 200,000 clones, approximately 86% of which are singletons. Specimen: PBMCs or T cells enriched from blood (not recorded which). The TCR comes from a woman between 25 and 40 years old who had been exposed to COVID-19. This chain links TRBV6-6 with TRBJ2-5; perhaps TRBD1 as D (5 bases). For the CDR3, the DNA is TGTGCCAGCAGTTACGCAGGGCTAGAGACCCAGTACTTC. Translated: CASSYAGLETQYF.